These T cell receptor beta chains were read from a single sample in a study of T cell responses to AZD1222 COVID-19 vaccine. Some clones are missing from TCRdb's copy, which holds only in-frame ones; the method was immunoSEQ multiplex PCR. The sample comprises more than 140,000 clones, around nine tenths of which are singletons, and around 5% rests with the top ten. Sequenced here: peripheral blood, sampled on day 0 of AZD1222 vaccination. The receptors here all came from an adult in good health. Each CDR3 is given with its conserved first and last residue. Each record gives: V gene, D gene, J gene, clone size, CDR3 DNA, CDR3 protein. A D gene is named only where the DNA matches it firmly. Not all rows give a size; the values are once, few, many and, for expanded clones, a class.

TRBV3-1/TRBV3-2	NA	TRBJ1-2	NA	TGTGCCAGCAGCGAACAGGGTCAGGGGTGCGGCTACACCTTC	CASSEQGQGCGYTF
TRBV12-5	TRBD1	TRBJ2-3	NA	TGTGCTAGTGGTTCGCAAGGGACAGGCACAGATACGCAGTATTTT	CASGSQGTGTDTQYF
TRBV15	NA	TRBJ1-6	NA	TGTGCCACCAGCAACAGGGAGACACCCCTCCACTTT	CATSNRETPLHF
TRBV11-2	TRBD2	TRBJ2-2	NA	TGTGCCAGCAGCTTTTCCGGCGGGAGAGACACCGGGGAGCTGTTTTTT	CASSFSGGRDTGELFF
TRBV27	NA	TRBJ1-6	NA	TGTGCCAGCACAGAGGGTTATTATAATTCACCCCTCCACTTT	CASTEGYYNSPLHF
TRBV7-3	TRBD2	TRBJ2-1	NA	TGTGCCAGCAGCCTTTCGGGGACTAGCCACAATGAGCAGTTCTTC	CASSLSGTSHNEQFF
TRBV11-2	NA	TRBJ2-7	NA	TGTGCCAGCAGCTTAGGGGTCAGTAACTCCTACGAGCAGTACTTC	CASSLGVSNSYEQYF
TRBV27	NA	TRBJ2-3	once	TGTGCCAGCAGTCCTCTGGGGGTTGGCACAGATACGCAGTATTTT	CASSPLGVGTDTQYF
TRBV14	NA	TRBJ2-1	NA	TGTGCCAGCAGCCCCCAGGAAGCGAGTCGGTACAATGAGCAGTTCTTC	CASSPQEASRYNEQFF
TRBV6-2/TRBV6-3	NA	TRBJ2-1	NA	TGTGCCAGCAGTTACTTCGTTAGACCGAGCAATGAGCAGTTCTTC	CASSYFVRPSNEQFF
TRBV19	NA	TRBJ1-5	NA	TGTGCCACCCAAGACAGGACTTATAGCAATCAGCCCCAGCATTTT	CATQDRTYSNQPQHF
TRBV28	NA	TRBJ1-4	NA	TGTGCCAGCAGTTTAGGCCCACGAACTAATGAAAAACTGTTTTTT	CASSLGPRTNEKLFF
TRBV20-1	TRBD1	TRBJ2-2	NA	TGCAGTGCTAGTCCCGATCCGGGACAGGGTCGTACCGGGGAGCTGTTTTTT	CSASPDPGQGRTGELFF
TRBV11-3	NA	TRBJ2-2	NA	TGTGCCAGCAGCTTAGATCGGGAGAGCGGGGAGCTGTTTTTT	CASSLDRESGELFF
TRBV9	NA	TRBJ2-7	NA	TGTGCCAGCAGCGTAGGGGGGGGCGCCTACGAGCAGTACTTC	CASSVGGGAYEQYF
TRBV20-1	NA	TRBJ2-7	NA	TGCAGTGCTAGCCCTAGTCTATGGCAGTACTTC	CSASPSLWQYF
TRBV5-1	NA	TRBJ2-2	NA	TGCGCCAGCAGCTTTCCGGGGTACGGGGAGCTGTTTTTT	CASSFPGYGELFF